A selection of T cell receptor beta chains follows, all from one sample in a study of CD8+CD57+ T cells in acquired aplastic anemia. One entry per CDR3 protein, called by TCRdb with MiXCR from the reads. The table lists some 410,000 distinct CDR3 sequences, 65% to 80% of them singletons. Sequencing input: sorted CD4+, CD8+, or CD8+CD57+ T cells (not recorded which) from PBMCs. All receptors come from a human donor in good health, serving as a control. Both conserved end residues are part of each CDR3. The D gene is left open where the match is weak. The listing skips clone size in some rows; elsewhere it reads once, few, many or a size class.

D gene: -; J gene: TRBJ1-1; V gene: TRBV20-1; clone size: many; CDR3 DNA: TGCAGTGCTAGGAGAGGCGCGAACACTGAAGCTTTCTTT; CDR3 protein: CSARRGANTEAFF
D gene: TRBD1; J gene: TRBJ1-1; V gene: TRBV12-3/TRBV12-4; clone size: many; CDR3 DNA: TGTGCCAGCGCGACAGGGAGAGGGGAAGCTTTCTTT; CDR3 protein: CASATGRGEAFF
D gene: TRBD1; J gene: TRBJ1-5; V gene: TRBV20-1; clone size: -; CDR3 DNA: TGCAGCGGACAGGGATATCGGCCCCAGCATTTT; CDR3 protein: CSGQGYRPQHF
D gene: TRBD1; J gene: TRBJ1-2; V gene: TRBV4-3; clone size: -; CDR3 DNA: TGCGCCAGCAGCCAAGACTGTAGCAGGGGGTTTGGCTACACCTTC; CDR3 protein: CASSQDCSRGFGYTF
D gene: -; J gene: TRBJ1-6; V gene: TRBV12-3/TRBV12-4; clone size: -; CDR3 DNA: TGTGCCAGCAGTTTAGGGACGGGGTCACCCCTCCACTTT; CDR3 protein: CASSLGTGSPLHF
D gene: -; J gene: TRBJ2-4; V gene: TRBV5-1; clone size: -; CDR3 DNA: TGCGCCAGCAGCTTGGCCGGGGCGGACCCCTGGGGGAACATTCAGTACTTC; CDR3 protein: CASSLAGADPWGNIQYF
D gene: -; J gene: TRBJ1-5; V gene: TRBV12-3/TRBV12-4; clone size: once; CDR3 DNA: TGTGCCAGGACGGACGTGCGCAATCAGCCCCAGCATTTT; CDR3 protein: CARTDVRNQPQHF
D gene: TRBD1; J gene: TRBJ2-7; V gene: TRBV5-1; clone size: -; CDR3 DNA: TGTGCCAGCAGCAGAGAACAGGGGCCGTACGAGCAGTACTTC; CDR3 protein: CASSREQGPYEQYF
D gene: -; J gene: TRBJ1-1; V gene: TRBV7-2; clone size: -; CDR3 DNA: TGTGCCAGCAGCCGGATTTCAGGCAACACTGAAGCTTTCTTT; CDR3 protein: CASSRISGNTEAFF
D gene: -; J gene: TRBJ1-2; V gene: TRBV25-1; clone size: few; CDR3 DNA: TGTGCCAGCAGTGAGGACAGTAGGGCTAGTTATGGCTACACCTTC; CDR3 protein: CASSEDSRASYGYTF
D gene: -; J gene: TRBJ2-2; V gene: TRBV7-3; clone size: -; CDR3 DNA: TGTGCCAGCAGCTTTTTGGGGGGCTTGGCCGGGGCGCTGTTTTTT; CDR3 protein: CASSFLGGLAGALFF
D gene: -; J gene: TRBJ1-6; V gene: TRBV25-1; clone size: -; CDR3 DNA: TGTGCCAGCAGCGTACACAGGGAGGCTGAACCCCTGCACTTT; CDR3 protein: CASSVHREAEPLHF
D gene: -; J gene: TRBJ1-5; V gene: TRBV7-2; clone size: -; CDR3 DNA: TGTGCCAGCAGCACGGGAGAGGGGAACGATCAGTACTACCATTTT; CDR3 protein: CASSTGEGNDQYYHF
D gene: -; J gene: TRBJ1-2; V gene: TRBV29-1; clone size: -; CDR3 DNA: TGCAGCGTTCGCCCTTATGGCTACACCTTC; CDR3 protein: CSVRPYGYTF
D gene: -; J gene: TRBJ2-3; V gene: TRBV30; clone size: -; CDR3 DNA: TGTGCTGGGGGCAGGGCAGGCACAGATACGCAGTATTTT; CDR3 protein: CAGGRAGTDTQYF
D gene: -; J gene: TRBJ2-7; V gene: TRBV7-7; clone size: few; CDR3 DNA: TGTGCCAGCAGCAAGGACCCCTACGAGCAGTGCTTC; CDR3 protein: CASSKDPYEQCF
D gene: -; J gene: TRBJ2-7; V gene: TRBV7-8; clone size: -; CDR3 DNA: TGTGCCAGCAGCTTCGGGGTTGGTTCCTACGAGCAGTACTTC; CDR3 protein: CASSFGVGSYEQYF
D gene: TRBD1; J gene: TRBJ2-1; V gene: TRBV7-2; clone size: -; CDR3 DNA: TGTGCCAGCAGTCAGGGGGATGATGAGCAGTTCTTC; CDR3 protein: CASSQGDDEQFF
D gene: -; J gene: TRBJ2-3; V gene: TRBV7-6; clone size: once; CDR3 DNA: TGTGCCAGCAGCGAGGAGTGGGCAGGGTCACCAAGGGAGTATTTT; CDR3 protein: CASSEEWAGSPREYF
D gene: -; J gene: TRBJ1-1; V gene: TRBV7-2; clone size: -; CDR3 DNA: TGTGCCAGCAGCTTCTTGAGGGCCTACTCTGCTTTCTTT; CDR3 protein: CASSFLRAYSAFF
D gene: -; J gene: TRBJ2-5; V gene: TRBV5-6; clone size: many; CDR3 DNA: TGTGCCAGCAGCTTTGACGAGACCCAGTACTTC; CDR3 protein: CASSFDETQYF
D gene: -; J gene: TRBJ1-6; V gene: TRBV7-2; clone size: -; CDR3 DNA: TGTGCCAGCAGCCCCGAGCGGGGGCTCGGTTCACCCCTCCACTTT; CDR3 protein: CASSPERGLGSPLHF
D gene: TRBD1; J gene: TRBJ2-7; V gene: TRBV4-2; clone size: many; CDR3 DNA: TGTGCCAGCAGCTCCGGGACAGGGATCTACGAGCAGTACTTC; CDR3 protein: CASSSGTGIYEQYF
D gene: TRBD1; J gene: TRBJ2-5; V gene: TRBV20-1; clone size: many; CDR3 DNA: TGCAGTGCAAATAAAGGGGGCTCAGAGACCCAGTACTTC; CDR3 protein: CSANKGGSETQYF
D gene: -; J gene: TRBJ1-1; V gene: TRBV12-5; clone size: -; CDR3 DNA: TGTGCTAGTGGTGTTCAAATGAACACTGAAGCTTTCTTT; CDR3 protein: CASGVQMNTEAFF
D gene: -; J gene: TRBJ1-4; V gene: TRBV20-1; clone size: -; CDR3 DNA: TGCAGCGTAAAAGCAACTAATGAAAAACAAAAACTGTTTTTT; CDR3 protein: CSVKATNEKQKLFF
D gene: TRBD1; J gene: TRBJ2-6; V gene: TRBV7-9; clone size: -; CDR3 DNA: TGTGCCAGCAGCAGAGGACAGGGAGTATGGCTACACCTTACTTTC; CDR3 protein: CASSRGQGVWLHLTF
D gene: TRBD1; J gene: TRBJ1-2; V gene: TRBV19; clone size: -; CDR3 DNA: TGTGCCAGTAGTACCTGGGACAGGGCGAAGAACTATGGCTACACCTTC; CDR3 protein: CASSTWDRAKNYGYTF
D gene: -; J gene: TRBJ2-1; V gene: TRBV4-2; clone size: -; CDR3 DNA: TGTGCCAGCCCCCAAGAGGGGGGAACTTACAATGAGCAGTTCTTC; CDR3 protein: CASPQEGGTYNEQFF
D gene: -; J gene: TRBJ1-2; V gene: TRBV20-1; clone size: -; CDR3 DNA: TGCAGTGCTAGTAGGGGGATGGTAGATAATGGCTACACCTTC; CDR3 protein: CSASRGMVDNGYTF
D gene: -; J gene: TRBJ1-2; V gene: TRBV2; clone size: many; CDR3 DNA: TGTGCCAGCAGTGACGGCCGTTTCTATGGCTACACCTTC; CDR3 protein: CASSDGRFYGYTF
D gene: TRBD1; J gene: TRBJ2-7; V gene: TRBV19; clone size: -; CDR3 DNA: TGTGCCAGTAGTATAGGGAGACAGGGAAGCTCCTACGAGCAGTACTTC; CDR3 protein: CASSIGRQGSSYEQYF
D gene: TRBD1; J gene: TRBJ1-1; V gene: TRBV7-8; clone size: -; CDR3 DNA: TGTGCCAGCAGCTTAACGGGGGGACAGGGCGGTGAAGCTTTCTTT; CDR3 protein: CASSLTGGQGGEAFF
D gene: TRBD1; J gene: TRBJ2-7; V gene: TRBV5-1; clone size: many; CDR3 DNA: TGCGCCAGCAGCACAAGACAGGGGATGTCCTACGAGCAGTACTTC; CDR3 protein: CASSTRQGMSYEQYF
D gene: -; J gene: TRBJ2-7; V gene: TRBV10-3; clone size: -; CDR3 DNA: TGTGCCATCAGTGAGTCAAGGGAGCGAGTGAAGCAGTACTTC; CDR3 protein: CAISESRERVKQYF
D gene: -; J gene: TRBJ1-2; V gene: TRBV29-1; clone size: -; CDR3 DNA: TGCAGCGTTGGCAGGCACAACTATGGCTACACCTTC; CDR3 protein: CSVGRHNYGYTF
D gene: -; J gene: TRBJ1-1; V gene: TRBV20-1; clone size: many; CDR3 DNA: TGCAGTGCTAGAGATCCGACCATGAACACTGAAGCTTTCTTT; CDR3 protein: CSARDPTMNTEAFF
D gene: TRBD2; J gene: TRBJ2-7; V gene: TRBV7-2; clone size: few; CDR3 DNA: TGTGCCAGCAGCGGGAGAGCGGGGTTCTCCTACGAGCAGTACTTC; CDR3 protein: CASSGRAGFSYEQYF
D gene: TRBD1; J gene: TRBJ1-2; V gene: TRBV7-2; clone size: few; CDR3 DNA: TGTGCCAGCAGCTTGGGACAGGGGTTTGGCTACACCTTC; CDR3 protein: CASSLGQGFGYTF
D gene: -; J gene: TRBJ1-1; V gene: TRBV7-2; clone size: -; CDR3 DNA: TGTGCCAGCAGCCCTACAGCCTGGCACACTGAAGCTTTCTTT; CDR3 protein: CASSPTAWHTEAFF
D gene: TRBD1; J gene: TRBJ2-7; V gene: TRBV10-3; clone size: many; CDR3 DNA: TGTGCCATCAGTGCCCCGGGACAGGGTGAGCAGTACTTC; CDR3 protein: CAISAPGQGEQYF
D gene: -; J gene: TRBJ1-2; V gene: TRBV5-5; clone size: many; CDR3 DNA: TGTGCCAGCAGGCCGGGACCGACAACTAACTATGGCTACACCTTC; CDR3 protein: CASRPGPTTNYGYTF
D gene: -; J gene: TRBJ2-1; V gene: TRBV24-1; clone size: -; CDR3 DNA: TGTGCCACCAGTGATGCGAGGGGATCCTACAATGAGCAGTTCTTC; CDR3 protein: CATSDARGSYNEQFF
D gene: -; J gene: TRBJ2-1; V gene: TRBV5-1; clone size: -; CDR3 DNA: TGTGCCAGCAGCTTGTTCGTTCAAGCGCAGTTCTTC; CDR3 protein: CASSLFVQAQFF
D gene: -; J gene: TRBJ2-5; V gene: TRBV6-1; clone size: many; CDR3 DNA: TGTGCCAGCAGCCTGTCACAGGGCGGAGAGACCCAGTACTTC; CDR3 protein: CASSLSQGGETQYF
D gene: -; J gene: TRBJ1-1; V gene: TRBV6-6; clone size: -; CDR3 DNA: TGTGCCAGCAGTGTGAGGAACACTGAAGCTTTCTTT; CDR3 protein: CASSVRNTEAFF
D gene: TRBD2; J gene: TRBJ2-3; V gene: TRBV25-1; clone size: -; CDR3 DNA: TGTGCCAGCAGTCCACTAGCGGGAGCGGGTGATACGCGGTATTTT; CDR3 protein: CASSPLAGAGDTRYF
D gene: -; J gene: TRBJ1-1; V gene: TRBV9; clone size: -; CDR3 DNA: TGTGCCAGCAGCGTAGCTCCCACCAGAGGGCGTTCACCCACTGAAGCTTTCTTT; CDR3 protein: CASSVAPTRGRSPTEAFF
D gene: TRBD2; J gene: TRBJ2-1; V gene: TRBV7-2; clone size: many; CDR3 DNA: TGTGCCAGCAGCCTCCGGACTAGCGGGGGTTACAATGAGCAGTTCTTC; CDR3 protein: CASSLRTSGGYNEQFF
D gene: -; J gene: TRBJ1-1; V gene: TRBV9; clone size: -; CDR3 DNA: TGTGCCAGCAGCAGATTGAGGAACACTGAAGCTTACTTT; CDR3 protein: CASSRLRNTEAYF
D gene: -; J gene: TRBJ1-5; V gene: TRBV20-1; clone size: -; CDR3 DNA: TGCAGTGCCTCTAGACAGCTCATCAACCAGCATTTT; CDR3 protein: CSASRQLINQHF
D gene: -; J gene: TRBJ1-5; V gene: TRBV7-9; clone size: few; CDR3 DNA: TGTGCCAGCAGCTTGGGAGTGTGGGCCACGAATCAGCCCCAGCATTTT; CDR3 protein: CASSLGVWATNQPQHF
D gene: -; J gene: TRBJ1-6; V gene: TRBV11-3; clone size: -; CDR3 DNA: TGTGCCAGCAGCCCGTACGGGATAAGGGTCTCACCCCTCCACTTT; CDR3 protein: CASSPYGIRVSPLHF
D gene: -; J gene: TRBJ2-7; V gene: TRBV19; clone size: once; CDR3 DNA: TGTGCCAGTAGTTTGGACAGCTTCTACGAGCAGTACTTC; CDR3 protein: CASSLDSFYEQYF
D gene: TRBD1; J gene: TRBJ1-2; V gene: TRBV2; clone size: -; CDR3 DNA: TGTGCCAGCAGTGAGAGGGGGCTGAACTATGGCTACACCTTC; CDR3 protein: CASSERGLNYGYTF
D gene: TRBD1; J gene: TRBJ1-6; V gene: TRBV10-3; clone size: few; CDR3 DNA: TGTGCCATCAAACCGGGACAGGGGAATTCACCCCTCCACTTT; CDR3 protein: CAIKPGQGNSPLHF
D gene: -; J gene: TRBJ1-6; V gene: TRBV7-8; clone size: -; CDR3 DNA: TGTGCCAGCAGCGCCGGTCGGAAGACTGGTACCACCATCCACTTT; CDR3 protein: CASSAGRKTGTTIHF